One and the same sample provided the 25 T cell receptor beta chains below, sequenced in a study of T cell responses to AZD1222 COVID-19 vaccine. Clones were sequenced by immunoSEQ multiplex PCR, and TCRdb holds only the in-frame ones, with some missing. This sample has approximately 180,000 clones, with roughly 91% found just once. The input for sequencing was peripheral blood, taken 28 days after the second dose of the MenACWY control vaccine. These receptors came from an adult who received the MenACWY meningococcal vaccine as a control.

This sequence joins TRBV5-4 and TRBJ1-1; D call uncertain. The CDR3 covers 14 residues. V lost 1 base, J lost 5 bases, and 12 bases lay in between. The germline V gene has CDR1 SGHNT and CDR2 YYREEE (reference sequence). The CDR3 DNA is TGTGCCAGCAGCTTGAGTCCCGCAGTGACTGAAGCTTTCTTT. Translation: CASSLSPAVTEAFF.

J is TRBJ1-2 and V is TRBV3-1 (or the pseudogene TRBV3-2); D gene uncertain. CDR1 is LGHDT, CDR2 YNNKEL, per germline (reference sequence). Trimming pared 4 bases from V and 8 bases from J, leaving 17 bases between. The CDR3 has 14 amino acids. CDR3 residues: CASSPPARPSGYTF. CDR3 sequence (DNA): TGTGCCAGCAGCCCCCCTGCGAGGCCGAGCGGCTACACCTTC.

This clone showed up just once. The rearrangement uses TRBV28 and TRBJ1-5; D not resolved. From germline, CDR1 is MDHEN and CDR2 SYDVKM. V was clipped by 7 bases and J by 5 bases, with 9 bases between them. The CDR3 spans 12 residues. The CDR3 spells CASTPLDQPQHF. The CDR3 coding sequence is TGTGCCAGCACCCCACTCGATCAGCCCCAGCATTTT.

The rearrangement links TRBV7-9 to TRBJ2-2; TRBD2 matches 10 bases. Germline V gene data show CDR1 as SEHNR and CDR2 as FQNEAQ (reference sequence). Germline trimming cut 5 bases from V and 5 bases from J; bases unmatched to any gene: 8. The CDR3 is 16 amino acids. The CDR3 coding sequence is TGTGCCAGCAGCCCCCTTGGACTAGCGGTAACCGGGGAGCTGTTTTTT. Its translation: CASSPLGLAVTGELFF.

The chain is built from TRBV29-1 and TRBJ2-7, with TRBD1 matching 9 bases. Unmatched junction bases numbered 2, after V lost 2 bases and J lost 0 bases. This CDR3 is 14 amino acids long. CDR1 and CDR2 from the germline V gene are SQVTM and ANQGSEA. The CDR3 DNA reads TGCAGCGTTGAACCGACAGGGGGCTCCTACGAGCAGTACTTC. It translates to CSVEPTGGSYEQYF.

The V and J genes are TRBV6-5 and TRBJ2-1, with 8 bases aligning to TRBD1. CDR1 is MNHEY, CDR2 SVGAGI, per germline. The CDR3 spans 15 residues. Trimming removed 2 bases from V and 3 bases from J; junction bases left unmatched: 3. The CDR3 sequence is CASSYADRVYNEQFF. CDR3 in DNA: TGTGCCAGCAGTTACGCGGACAGGGTCTACAATGAGCAGTTCTTC.

The rearrangement uses TRBV6-4 and TRBJ2-2; D might be TRBD1 (6 bases). Germline V gene lookup returns CDR1 MRHNA and CDR2 SNTAGT. V lost 4 bases and J lost 3, with 6 bases in between. This CDR3 has 13 amino acids. CDR3 sequence (DNA): TGTGCCAGCAGTGCAGGGGACACCGGGGAGCTGTTTTTT. Amino acid sequence: CASSAGDTGELFF.

The gene calls are TRBV27 and TRBJ1-6; a possible D gene is TRBD1 (6 bases). The V gene's germline CDR1 is MNHEY and CDR2 SMNVEV (reference sequence). The CDR3 has 14 residues. The V gene lost 2 bases and the J gene lost 8 bases, with 10 bases spanning the gap. The CDR3 reads CASSLVGGHSPLHF. The CDR3 bases are TGTGCCAGCAGTTTAGTGGGGGGGCATTCACCCCTCCACTTT.

The chain links TRBV18 to TRBJ1-2, with 7 bases matching TRBD1. V was pared by 2 bases and J by 0 bases, with 6 bases of the junction left unmatched. Germline lookup yields CDR1 KGHSH and CDR2 LQKENI. CDR3 length equals 16 residues. CDR3 nucleotide sequence: TGTGCCAGCTCACCAAATAGGGGACAGACTAACTATGGCTACACCTTC. Its translation: CASSPNRGQTNYGYTF. Full variable domain (rest looked up from reference TRBV18 and TRBJ1-2): NAGVMQNPRHLVRRRGQEARLRCSPMKGHSHVYWYRQLPEEGLKFMVYLQKENIIDESGMPKERFSAEFPKEGPSILRIQQVVRGDSAAYFCASSPNRGQTNYGYTFGSGTRLTVV.

This clone was counted once. This chain uses TRBV5-6 with TRBJ1-2; D possibly corresponds to TRBD1 (5 bases). V was pared by 0 bases and J by 4 bases, with 13 bases between. The CDR3 is 15 amino acids. Looked up from germline, CDR1 is SGHDT and CDR2 is YYEEEE. In nucleotides, the CDR3 is TGTGCCAGCAGCTTGGAGTGGCAGGGAGGCTATGGCTACACCTTC. As protein: CASSLEWQGGYGYTF.

V is TRBV7-8 and J is TRBJ2-7; D not certain. V dropped 5 bases and J dropped 3 bases, with 5 bases sitting between them. The germline V gene has CDR1 SGHVS and CDR2 FQNEAQ. The CDR3 extends over 11 amino acids. CDR3 loop: CASSPSYEQYF. CDR3 nucleotide sequence: TGTGCCAGCAGCCCTAGCTACGAGCAGTACTTC.

J is TRBJ2-5 and V is TRBV18, with D tentatively TRBD2 (6 bases). With 5 bases removed from V and 1 base from J, the gap between germline ends came to 8 bases. CDR1 KGHSH and CDR2 LQKENI come from the germline V gene. The CDR3 length is 13 residues. In DNA form, the CDR3 reads TGTGCCAGCTCAACGGGACTCCAAGAGACCCAGTACTTC. Its translation is CASSTGLQETQYF.

The chain employs TRBV6-5 and TRBJ1-4, with D possibly matching TRBD1 (6 bases). Trimming stripped 6 bases from V and 4 bases from J, with 15 bases between. The CDR3 spans 15 residues. Germline loops: CDR1 MNHEY, CDR2 SVGAGI. DNA for the CDR3: TGTGCCAGCAGGAAGGACAGAGCCATTAATGAAAAACTGTTTTTT. It translates to CASRKDRAINEKLFF.

J is TRBJ2-7 and V is TRBV3-1 (or the pseudogene TRBV3-2); 9 bases are a match to TRBD1. V lost 1 base and J lost 1; bases outside the gene matches: 11. Germline V gene lookup returns CDR1 LGHDT and CDR2 YNNKEL (reference sequence). This CDR3 has 18 residues. The CDR3 spells CASSQGLVGQGASYEQYF. CDR3 nucleotide sequence: TGTGCCAGCAGCCAAGGACTGGTGGGACAGGGCGCGTCCTACGAGCAGTACTTC.

V is TRBV6-5 and J is TRBJ1-3; no reliable D call. V was clipped by 2 bases and J by 0 bases, with 8 bases between them. The CDR3 is 15 amino acids. Germline V gene data show CDR1 as MNHEY and CDR2 as SVGAGI. The CDR3 spells CASSYLQSSGNTIYF. The CDR3, as DNA: TGTGCCAGCAGTTACCTCCAGAGCTCTGGAAACACCATATATTTT.

The V call is TRBV30, the J call TRBJ1-1; D ambiguous. Trimming removed 4 bases from V and 10 bases from J, with 16 bases in between. This CDR3 is built from 12 residues. Looked up from germline, CDR1 is GTSNPN and CDR2 is SVGIG (reference sequence). CDR3 nucleotides: TGTGCCTGGATGCGGCCGCCTGCAGGAGCTTTCTTT. Amino acids: CAWMRPPAGAFF.

This clone was found a few times. The gene calls are TRBV2 and TRBJ1-2; 7 nucleotides line up with TRBD1. The CDR3 is 13 amino acids. V lost 6 bases to trimming and J lost 4 bases; unmatched junction nucleotides: 5. Germline CDR1 reads SNHLY; CDR2 reads FYNNEI. Here the CDR3 DNA reads TGTGCCAGCAGCCAGGGACAGATCTATGGCTACACCTTC. It is translated as CASSQGQIYGYTF.

The chain carries TRBV7-9 and TRBJ2-7; 11 nucleotides align to TRBD1. V shed 5 bases, J shed 3 bases, and the junction held 6 bases outside the gene matches. Germline CDR1 and CDR2: SEHNR and FQNEAQ (reference sequence). The CDR3 extends over 15 amino acids. This chain's CDR3 is CASSEPGQGVYEQYF. The DNA for the CDR3 is TGTGCCAGCAGCGAACCGGGACAGGGGGTCTACGAGCAGTACTTC.

This clone occurred once. The chain links TRBV28 to TRBJ1-5; a weak D match, TRBD1 (6 bases). This CDR3 region has 16 residues. The V gene's germline CDR1 is MDHEN and CDR2 SYDVKM. The ends were cut back, 3 bases at V and 9 bases at J, with 21 bases in the middle. CDR3 DNA sequence: TGTGCCAGCAGTTTGGGAGGGGGGTTCCCGCGTCGGCCCCAGCATTTT. Translated, it gives CASSLGGGFPRRPQHF.

This chain links TRBV5-8 with TRBJ1-1, with a possible D match to TRBD1 (5 bases). The V gene's germline CDR1 is SGHTS and CDR2 YDEGEE. V was clipped by 2 bases and J by 11 bases, with 16 bases between them. The CDR3 contains 13 residues. CDR3 region: CASSLRGVRKAFF. For the CDR3, the DNA is TGTGCCAGCAGCTTAAGGGGAGTCAGAAAGGCTTTCTTT.

There are a few counts of this clone. The chain links TRBV28 to TRBJ1-2, with D perhaps TRBD1 (6 bases). Trimming removed 6 bases from V and 3 bases from J, with 14 bases in between. The germline CDR1 and CDR2 sequences are MDHEN and SYDVKM. The length of the CDR3 is 14 residues. The CDR3: CASSFGQGHYGYTF. Here the CDR3 DNA reads TGTGCCAGCAGCTTCGGGCAGGGGCACTATGGCTACACCTTC.

V gene TRBV5-5 combines with J gene TRBJ2-7; D is possibly TRBD1 or TRBD2 (5 bases each). There are 14 residues in the CDR3. The germline V gene has CDR1 SGHKS and CDR2 YYEKEE (reference sequence). Deletions cut 1 base from V and 11 bases from J, with 19 bases between. The CDR3 nucleotides are TGTGCCAGCAGCTTGTCCGGGACCGTCTCGACGGAGTACTTC. Translated, it gives CASSLSGTVSTEYF.

This chain links TRBV6-5 with TRBJ2-3; TRBD2 matches 7 bases. J gave up 7 bases and V 2 bases, and 3 bases lay outside the gene matches. CDR3 size: 13 residues. CDR1 is MNHEY and CDR2 is SVGAGI in the germline V gene. CDR3 DNA sequence: TGTGCCAGCAGTTACCCGGGACTACATACGCAGTATTTT. Its translation is CASSYPGLHTQYF.

The V gene is TRBV14, the J gene TRBJ1-1; no firm D call. The CDR3 loop spans 18 amino acids. The V gene lost 1 base and the J gene lost 0 bases, with 18 bases spanning the gap. Germline V gene data show CDR1 as SGHDN and CDR2 as FVKESK. The CDR3 protein is CASSQGSVARTMNTEAFF. CDR3 nucleotides: TGTGCCAGCAGCCAAGGGTCGGTTGCTCGAACGATGAACACTGAAGCTTTCTTT.

This clone was picked up one time. V gene TRBV6-5 combines with J gene TRBJ2-3, with 7 bases that match TRBD2. The CDR3 is made up of 14 amino acids. V shed 6 bases and J 3 bases; nucleotides not matched to a gene: 6. Germline-derived CDR1 and CDR2 are MNHEY and SVGAGI. The CDR3, as DNA: TGTGCCAGCAGCCTAGCGGCCCGGACAGATACGCAGTATTTT. It codes for CASSLAARTDTQYF.